Listed here are 21 T cell receptor beta chains from one sample, sequenced in a study of blood T cell repertoires in COVID-19. Repertoires were generated with immunoSEQ multiplex PCR, while TCRdb's copy carries only in-frame clones and drops some. This sample has 45,000 to 65,000 clones; less than 90% occur once, and the top ten carry about a quarter. The sequenced sample was peripheral blood. The source is a human donor in a cohort sampled during active COVID-19.

The chain links TRBV18 to TRBJ2-5; 7 nucleotides line up with TRBD2. In germline, CDR1 is KGHSH, CDR2 LQKENI. J lost 3 bases, V lost 0 bases, and 4 bases had no gene match. The CDR3 has 15 amino acids. The CDR3 spells CASSPPSGKKETQYF. CDR3 DNA sequence: TGTGCCAGCTCACCACCCAGCGGGAAGAAAGAGACCCAGTACTTC.

This chain connects TRBV3-1 (or the pseudogene TRBV3-2) to TRBJ2-5; TRBD2 is a possible D gene (7 bases). V lost 3 bases, J lost 2 bases, and 19 bases lay in between. The CDR3 length is 17 residues. CDR1 and CDR2 from the germline V gene are LGHDT and YNNKEL (reference sequence). This CDR3 reads CASSHGGSGGWQETQYF. The DNA of the CDR3 is TGTGCCAGCAGCCACGGCGGGTCGGGGGGCTGGCAAGAGACCCAGTACTTC.

The chain joins TRBV18 to TRBJ1-2; TRBD1 aligns across 12 bases. The J segment lost 8 bases and the V segment lost 5 bases, leaving 9 bases of the junction unmatched. Germline loops: CDR1 KGHSH, CDR2 LQKENI. This CDR3 comprises 15 residues. As DNA, the CDR3 is TGTGCCAGCTCAGCTTCAACCGGGACAGGGGGCGGCTACACCTTC. It codes for CASSASTGTGGGYTF.

The chain uses TRBV6-6 and TRBJ1-5, with D perhaps TRBD1 (6 bases). V was pared by 5 bases and J by 4 bases, with 18 bases between. CDR1 and CDR2 from the germline V gene are MNHNY and SVGAGI (reference sequence). The CDR3 is 16 residues long. The CDR3: CASSSRGGGVNQPQHF. The CDR3 coding sequence is TGTGCCAGCAGTAGTCGAGGGGGGGGCGTTAATCAGCCCCAGCATTTT.

This clone was seen a single time. This chain connects TRBV7-8 to TRBJ2-1, with TRBD2 identical over 9 bases. With 6 bases clipped from V and 6 bases from J, the junction kept 9 bases outside the gene matches. Germline loops: CDR1 SGHVS, CDR2 FQNEAQ. The CDR3 loop spans 15 amino acids. As DNA, the CDR3 is TGTGCCAGCAGACCTAGCGGGGAAAAGTCCAATGAGCAGTTCTTC. It is translated as CASRPSGEKSNEQFF.

The chain combines TRBV11-3 with TRBJ2-3, with 7 bases lining up with TRBD2. CDR1 and CDR2 from the germline V gene are SGHNT and YENEEA. J gave up 5 bases and V 5 bases, and 16 bases lay outside the gene matches. There are 17 residues in the CDR3. The CDR3 nucleotides are TGTGCCAGCAGCCGCACGAGGCTCCGGGAGGTGATAGATACGCAGTATTTT. Amino acid sequence: CASSRTRLREVIDTQYF.

The chain joins TRBV11-2 to TRBJ2-3; TRBD2 aligns across 10 bases. J lost 5 bases, V lost 3 bases, and 11 bases had no gene match. The CDR3 is 17 amino acids. Germline V gene lookup returns CDR1 SGHAT and CDR2 FQNNGV. CDR3 region: CASSFGLSGGKGDTQYF. The CDR3 DNA is TGTGCCAGCAGCTTCGGGCTTAGCGGGGGGAAAGGAGATACGCAGTATTTT.

The genes are TRBV28 and TRBJ2-1, with 11 bases fitting TRBD2. The germline CDR1 and CDR2 sequences are MDHEN and SYDVKM. This CDR3 contains 18 residues. Trimming removed 5 bases from V and 1 base from J; junction bases left unmatched: 10. The CDR3 sequence is CASSPGLAGLTSYNEQFF. DNA of the CDR3: TGTGCCAGCAGTCCCGGACTAGCGGGTCTGACGTCCTACAATGAGCAGTTCTTC.

The chain joins TRBV5-1 to TRBJ2-1; 9 bases are shared with TRBD2. The germline gives CDR1 SGHRS, CDR2 YFSETQ. V gave up 4 bases and J gave up 6 bases; unmatched junction bases: 8. The CDR3 totals 15 residues. The CDR3 region is CASSPEAGGVNEQFF. As DNA, the CDR3 is TGCGCCAGCAGCCCTGAGGCGGGAGGGGTCAATGAGCAGTTCTTC.

The chain couples TRBV27 to TRBJ1-4, with D unresolved. The V end was cut by 3 bases, the J end by 7 bases, with 12 bases between. The CDR3 length is 14 residues. In germline, CDR1 is MNHEY, CDR2 SMNVEV (reference sequence). CDR3 loop: CASSFARRSEKLFF. Here the CDR3 DNA reads TGTGCCAGCAGTTTTGCCCGAAGGAGTGAAAAACTGTTTTTT.

The chain links TRBV28 to TRBJ2-7, with D tentatively TRBD1 (5 bases). CDR1 is MDHEN, CDR2 SYDVKM, per germline. This CDR3 is built from 11 residues. The CDR3 sequence: CGAGRPYEQYF. CDR3 DNA: TGTGGCGCAGGGCGTCCCTACGAGCAGTACTTC. The variable domain in full, completed from reference TRBV28 and TRBJ2-7, reads DVKVTQSSRYLVKRTGEKVFLECVQDMDHENMFWYRQDPGLGLRLIYFSYDVKMKEKGDIPEGYSVSREKKERFSLILESASTNQTSMYLCGAGRPYEQYFGPGTRLTVT.

The chain is built from TRBV14 and TRBJ2-3, with D maybe TRBD2 (6 bases). Trimming stripped 4 bases from V and 5 bases from J, with 13 bases between. Germline V gives CDR1 SGHDN, CDR2 FVKESK. The CDR3 length is 14 residues. The CDR3: CASSLGGGGDTQYF. The CDR3 DNA reads TGTGCCAGCAGCCTCGGGGGAGGAGGAGATACGCAGTATTTT.

This clone was detected a few times. The chain employs TRBV30 and TRBJ1-5; 8 positions agree with TRBD1. V shed 5 bases, J shed 4 bases, and the junction held 7 bases outside the gene matches. CDR1 GTSNPN and CDR2 SVGIG come from the germline V gene (reference sequence). The CDR3 has 14 residues. The CDR3 loop reads CAWEDQGANQPQHF. Written as DNA, the CDR3 is TGTGCCTGGGAAGACCAGGGGGCGAATCAGCCCCAGCATTTT.

This clone was recorded once. The V call is TRBV6-6, the J call TRBJ2-3, with TRBD2 as a possible D gene (7 bases). V gave up 5 bases and J gave up 2 bases, with 14 bases separating them. The length of the CDR3 is 15 residues. The germline V gene has CDR1 MNHNY and CDR2 SVGAGI (reference sequence). Written as DNA, the CDR3 is TGTGCCAGCAGTACGGGGGGCAGACCCACAGATACGCAGTATTTT. It translates to CASSTGGRPTDTQYF.

This clone was seen just once. The CDR3 DNA is TGTGCCTGGAGCCTCGGGACTACCCACGGGGAGCTGTTTTTT. Translation: CAWSLGTTHGELFF. The V gene is TRBV30, the J gene TRBJ2-2; 7 positions match TRBD2. Germline loops: CDR1 GTSNPN, CDR2 SVGIG (reference sequence). The V segment lost 3 bases and the J segment 7 bases; nucleotides outside the gene matches: 8. The CDR3 is 14 residues long.

CDR3 nucleotides: TGTGCCAGCAGCCTCGACGGGGGGAACACCGGGGAGCTGTTTTTT. Translating gives CASSLDGGNTGELFF. V usage is TRBV9 and J usage is TRBJ2-2, with TRBD2 as a possible D gene (6 bases). This CDR3 spans 15 amino acids. The germline V gene has CDR1 SGDLS and CDR2 YYNGEE. Trimming removed 4 bases from V and 1 base from J, with 11 bases in between. Based on the CDR3 plus reference TRBV9 and TRBJ2-2, the full variable domain is DSGVTQTPKHLITATGQRVTLRCSPRSGDLSVYWYQQSLDQGLQFLIQYYNGEERAKGNILERFSAQQFPDLHSELNLSSLELGDSALYFCASSLDGGNTGELFFGEGSRLTVL.

The J gene is TRBJ2-1, the V gene TRBV14; 13 bases match TRBD2. Germline V gene data show CDR1 as SGHDN and CDR2 as FVKESK. The J segment lost 10 bases and the V segment lost 0 bases, leaving 9 bases of the junction unmatched. This CDR3 has 17 amino acids. The CDR3 region is CASSQDRGLAGAPEQFF. DNA of the CDR3: TGTGCCAGCAGCCAAGATCGAGGACTAGCGGGAGCCCCCGAGCAGTTCTTC.

This clone came up once. This chain links TRBV6-5 with TRBJ1-6; perhaps TRBD1 as D (6 bases). The germline CDR1 and CDR2 sequences are MNHEY and SVGAGI. This CDR3 region has 14 residues. Trimming took off 5 bases at V and 7 bases at J, with 12 bases between the two ends. The CDR3 here is CASSPAGENSPLHF. For the CDR3, the DNA is TGTGCCAGCAGTCCGGCAGGGGAGAATTCACCCCTCCACTTT.

The V and J genes are TRBV28 and TRBJ1-1, with D uncertain. Trimming pared 7 bases from V and 5 bases from J, leaving 11 bases between. The V gene's germline CDR1 is MDHEN and CDR2 SYDVKM. This CDR3 is 12 amino acids long. CDR3 loop: CASTSRETEAFF. CDR3 in DNA: TGTGCCAGCACTTCCCGGGAAACTGAAGCTTTCTTT. The full variable domain, in which reference TRBV28 and TRBJ1-1 provide the parts outside the CDR3, is DVKVTQSSRYLVKRTGEKVFLECVQDMDHENMFWYRQDPGLGLRLIYFSYDVKMKEKGDIPEGYSVSREKKERFSLILESASTNQTSMYLCASTSRETEAFFGQGTRLTVV.

The chain uses TRBV10-3 and TRBJ1-2; 12 nucleotides align to TRBD1. CDR1 ENHRY and CDR2 SYGVKD come from the germline V gene. The CDR3 covers 15 residues. V shed 5 bases, J shed 6 bases, and the junction held 7 bases outside the gene matches. The CDR3 sequence is CAISPGTGGADGYTF. The CDR3 region has the DNA TGTGCCATCAGTCCCGGGACAGGGGGCGCGGATGGCTACACCTTC.

The rearrangement uses TRBV4-1 and TRBJ2-2, with D perhaps TRBD1 (6 bases). The V gene's germline CDR1 is MGHRA and CDR2 YSYEKL. This CDR3 has 16 amino acids. Trimming left V 0 bases short and J 4 bases short, with 12 bases between. CDR3 sequence: CASSQERSRGTGELFF. CDR3 nucleotide sequence: TGCGCCAGCAGCCAAGAAAGATCCAGGGGCACCGGGGAGCTGTTTTTT.